This T cell receptor (beta chain) was captured in a study of blood T cell repertoires in COVID-19. The CDR3 covers 14 residues. The germline CDR1 and CDR2 sequences are SGHTA and FQGNSA. V lost 5 bases and J lost 0, with 10 bases in between. Grouping used clinical history reported by participants in a survey and questionnaire. Recovered participants had two consecutive negative NP/OP PCR tests, healthcare professional clearance, or symptom resolution. TCRdb's table, derived via immunoSEQ multiplex PCR, lists solely in-frame clones and lacks some. The sample contains some 320,000 clones, 90% of which appear only once.

What was sequenced was PBMCs or T cells enriched from blood (not recorded which). This sequence originates from a man aged 60 to 75 who had recovered from COVID-19. The chain employs TRBV7-2 and TRBJ1-2; TRBD1 might be the D (5 bases). CDR3 sequence reads: CASSLSGPNYGYTF. DNA for the CDR3: TGTGCCAGCAGCCTATCAGGGCCTAACTATGGCTACACCTTC.